The rows below give T cell receptor beta chains drawn from one sample of a study of control samples from healthy donors and cancer patients. The data were produced by immunoSEQ multiplex PCR, yet TCRdb's version contains in-frame clones alone and is incomplete. Of roughly 100,000 clones listed, around 89% are singletons. Source material: blood. Every receptor here comes from a man aged 30 to 45 in good health. The CDR3 runs from the conserved cysteine through the conserved F or W. A D gene is named only where the DNA matches it firmly. Clone sizes are given selectively: once, few, many, or a class where the clone is expanded.

size	D	J	length	V	DNA	CDR3
-	-	TRBJ1-1	12	TRBV30	TGTGCCTGGAGTGTTAGTCAGACTGAAGCTTTCTTT	CAWSVSQTEAFF
-	TRBD1	TRBJ2-3	14	TRBV28	TGTGCCAGCAGAACCACAGGGGTCACAGATACGCAGTATTTT	CASRTTGVTDTQYF
few	-	TRBJ2-1	14	TRBV11-3	TGTGCCAGCAGCGTGACAACACAGGGATATGAGCAGTTCTTC	CASSVTTQGYEQFF
-	TRBD2	TRBJ2-1	15	TRBV3-1/TRBV3-2	TGTGCCAGCAGCCCGGGACTAGCGGGGGTCAATGAGCAGTTCTTC	CASSPGLAGVNEQFF
few	-	TRBJ1-5	14	TRBV7-9	TGTGCCAGCAGCTTACTAGACAACAATCAGCCCCAGCATTTT	CASSLLDNNQPQHF
-	TRBD1	TRBJ2-7	15	TRBV5-6	TGTGCCAGCAGCTTAGTCCAGGGACAGTCCTACGAGCAGTACTTC	CASSLVQGQSYEQYF
-	-	TRBJ1-3	17	TRBV2	TGTGCCAGCAGTGGGTCGGGACGGCGGATCTCTGGAAACACCATATATTTT	CASSGSGRRISGNTIYF
-	TRBD1	TRBJ1-5	15	TRBV6-5	TGTGCCAGCAGAGACAGGGCCATCCGCAATCAGCCCCAGCATTTT	CASRDRAIRNQPQHF
-	-	TRBJ1-1	15	TRBV19	TGTGCCAGTAGTATAAGAGGGGCCCTGAACACTGAAGCTTTCTTT	CASSIRGALNTEAFF
once	TRBD2	TRBJ2-1	15	TRBV6-5	TGTGCCAGCAGCATTAGCGGGAGTTCCTACAATGAGCAGTTCTTC	CASSISGSSYNEQFF
-	-	TRBJ1-2	13	TRBV12-3/TRBV12-4	TGTGCCAGCAGTCCTGACAGAGGCTATGGCTACACCTTC	CASSPDRGYGYTF
-	-	TRBJ1-4	14	TRBV5-1	TGCGCCAGCAGCTTCGATCACACTAATGAAAAACTGTTTTTT	CASSFDHTNEKLFF
-	-	TRBJ1-2	12	TRBV28	TGTGCCAGCCGTCCCGGGATCTATGGCTACACCTTC	CASRPGIYGYTF
-	TRBD1	TRBJ1-1	14	TRBV10-3	TGTGCCATCAGTGAGAAGGACAGGTACACTGAAGCTTTCTTT	CAISEKDRYTEAFF
once	TRBD1	TRBJ2-7	15	TRBV5-8	TGTGCCAGCAGCTCGCGACAGGGGAAGTCCTACGAGCAGTACTTC	CASSSRQGKSYEQYF
once	-	TRBJ2-1	13	TRBV19	TGTGCCGCCGGGTCGAGCTCCTACAATGAGCAGTTCTTC	CAAGSSSYNEQFF
-	-	TRBJ2-2	14	TRBV11-3	TGTGCCAGCAGCTTAACCCATACCACCGGGGAGCTGTTTTTT	CASSLTHTTGELFF
-	TRBD2	TRBJ2-7	17	TRBV11-2	TGTGCCAGCAGCCAATGGGCGGGGACTAGCGGGAGCTACGAGCAGTACTTC	CASSQWAGTSGSYEQYF